This TCR beta chain emerged from a study of Ad26.COV2.S vaccination and SARS-CoV-2 variants. As for the study in general: Donor joined the COV1001 Ad26.COV2.S trial arm. Regarding the study as a whole: Substantial response breadth was reportedly seen for spike-specific CD8+ and CD4+ T cells after vaccination.

This clone turned up a few times. No antigen is known for it. The length of the CDR3 is 12 residues. Looked up from germline, CDR1 is SEHNR and CDR2 is FQNEAQ (reference sequence). V dropped 6 bases and J dropped 13 bases, with 16 bases sitting between them. Treatment in this sample: about 20 received Ad26.COV2.S at low or high dose, single or two shots; 5 received placebo; per-sample allocation not given. Sampling was done on day 63 after the first vaccine or placebo injection. Data came from immunoSEQ multiplex PCR; TCRdb stores just in-frame clones and leaves some out. This sample has roughly 320,000 clones, with just over 85% found just once.

The chain is built from TRBV7-9 and TRBJ2-1, with D possibly being TRBD1 or TRBD2 (5 bases each). This TCR came from a person between 18 and 65 years old who received the Ad26.COV2.S COVID-19 vaccine or a placebo. The sample in question was peripheral blood, obtained in a trial of Ad26.COV2.S vaccine versus placebo. Here the CDR3 reads CASSFGRGPQFF. Written as DNA, the CDR3 is TGTGCCAGCAGTTTTGGACGGGGACCCCAGTTCTTC.